This T cell receptor beta chain was observed in a study of CD8 T cells in ankylosing spondylitis. Study results and caveats: Earlier literature documents some of the motif variants in reactive arthritis synovial fluid and blood. A TCR beta motif of about eight highly homologous variants appeared characteristic of ankylosing spondylitis blood.

The CDR3 totals 15 residues. CDR1 and CDR2 from the germline V gene are SGDLS and YYNGEE. The V and J ends lost 0 bases and 8 bases respectively, with 14 bases between them. TCRdb redid the calling of the 5' RACE reads with MiXCR, one entry per CDR3 protein. The sample carries about 250,000 distinct CDR3 sequences, over 7% recorded once. This clonotype was observed at least ten times. Its antigen is unknown. The TCR was taken from a female donor with ankylosing spondylitis or in good health (not recorded which). V gene TRBV9 combines with J gene TRBJ1-4; D not resolved. Sequencing input: blood, either unsorted or a sorted T cell fraction (not recorded which). The DNA for the CDR3 is TGTGCCAGCAGCGTAGGGGCCGGAGAAGGGGAAAAACTGTTTTTT. It codes for CASSVGAGEGEKLFF.